This T cell receptor beta chain was captured by sequencing in a study of blood T cell repertoires in COVID-19. Germline trimming cut 4 bases from V and 0 bases from J; bases unmatched to any gene: 6. The CDR3 loop spans 16 amino acids. Germline lookup yields CDR1 LNHDA and CDR2 SQIVND (reference sequence). All enrollees were about 18 to 89 years old and from some 24 US areas. Cohorts were assigned according to the clinical history that participants reported. Assay: immunoSEQ multiplex PCR; the TCRdb copy retains only in-frame clones and omits some. The table records approximately 400,000 clones, under 85% of them present only once.

The sample comprised PBMCs or T cells enriched from blood (not recorded which). The J gene is TRBJ1-3, the V gene TRBV19; 7 bases align to TRBD1. This receptor was identified in a woman aged 45-65 years who had recovered from COVID-19. For the CDR3, the DNA is TGTGCCAGTAGTACCCAGGGACAGCTCTCTGGAAACACCATATATTTT. Its translation: CASSTQGQLSGNTIYF. The full variable domain, rest sourced from reference TRBV19 and TRBJ1-3, is DGGITQSPKYLFRKEGQNVTLSCEQNLNHDAMYWYRQDPGQGLRLIYYSQIVNDFQKGDIAEGYSVSREKKESFPLTVTSAQKNPTAFYLCASSTQGQLSGNTIYFGEGSWLTVV.